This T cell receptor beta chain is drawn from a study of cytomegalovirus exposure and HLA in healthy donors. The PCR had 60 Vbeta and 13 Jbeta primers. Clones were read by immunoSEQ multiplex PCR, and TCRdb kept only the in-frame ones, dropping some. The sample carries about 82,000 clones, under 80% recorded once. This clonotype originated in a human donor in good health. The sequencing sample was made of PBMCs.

In DNA, the CDR3 is TGTGCCAGCACCCAGGGGGGAATCACTGAAGCTTTCTTT. Its protein product is CASTQGGITEAFF. The rearrangement links TRBV6-6 to TRBJ1-1; TRBD1 matches 7 bases. J was trimmed by 4 bases and V by 7 bases; bases with no gene match: 6. The germline V gene has CDR1 MNHNY and CDR2 SVGAGI (reference sequence). This CDR3 is 13 amino acids long.